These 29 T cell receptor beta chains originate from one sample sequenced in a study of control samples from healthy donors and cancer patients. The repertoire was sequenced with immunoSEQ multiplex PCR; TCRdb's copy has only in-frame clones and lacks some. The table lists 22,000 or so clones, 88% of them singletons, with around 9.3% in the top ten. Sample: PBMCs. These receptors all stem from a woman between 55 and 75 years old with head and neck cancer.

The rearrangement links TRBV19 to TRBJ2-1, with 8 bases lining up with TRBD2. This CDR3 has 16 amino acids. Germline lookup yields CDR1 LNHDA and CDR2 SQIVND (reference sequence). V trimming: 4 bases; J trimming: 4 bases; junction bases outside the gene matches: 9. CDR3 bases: TGTGCCAGTAGTACTAGTAGCGGGAATACTTACAATGAGCAGTTCTTC. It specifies CASSTSSGNTYNEQFF.

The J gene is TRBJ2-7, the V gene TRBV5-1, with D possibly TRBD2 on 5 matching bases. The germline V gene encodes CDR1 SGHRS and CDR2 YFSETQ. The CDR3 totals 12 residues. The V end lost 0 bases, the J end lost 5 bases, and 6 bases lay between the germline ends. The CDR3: CASSLDGNEQYF. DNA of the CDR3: TGCGCCAGCAGCTTGGACGGGAACGAGCAGTACTTC.

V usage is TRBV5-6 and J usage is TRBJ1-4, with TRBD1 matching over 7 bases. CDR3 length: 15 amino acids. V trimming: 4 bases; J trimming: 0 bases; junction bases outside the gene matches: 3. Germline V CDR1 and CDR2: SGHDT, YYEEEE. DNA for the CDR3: TGTGCCAGCAGCGGACAGGCGGCAACTAATGAAAAACTGTTTTTT. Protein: CASSGQAATNEKLFF. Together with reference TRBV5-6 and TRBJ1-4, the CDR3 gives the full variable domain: DAGVTQSPTHLIKTRGQQVTLRCSPKSGHDTVSWYQQALGQGPQFIFQYYEEEERQRGNFPDRFSGHQFPNYSSELNVNALLLGDSALYLCASSGQAATNEKLFFGSGTQLSVL.

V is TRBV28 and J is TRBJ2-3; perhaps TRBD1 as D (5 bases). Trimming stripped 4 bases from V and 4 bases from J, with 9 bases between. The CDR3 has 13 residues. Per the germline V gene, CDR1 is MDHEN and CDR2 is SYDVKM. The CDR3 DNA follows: TGTGCCAGCAGTTCTCAGGGTCCAGATACGCAGTATTTT. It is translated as CASSSQGPDTQYF.

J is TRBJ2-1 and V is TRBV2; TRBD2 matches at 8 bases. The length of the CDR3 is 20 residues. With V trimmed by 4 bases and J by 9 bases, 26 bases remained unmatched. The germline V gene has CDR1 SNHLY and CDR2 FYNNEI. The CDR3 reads CASSGVRLTRGIAGLSEQFF. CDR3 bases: TGTGCCAGCAGTGGAGTACGGTTAACAAGGGGAATAGCGGGATTAAGTGAGCAGTTCTTC.

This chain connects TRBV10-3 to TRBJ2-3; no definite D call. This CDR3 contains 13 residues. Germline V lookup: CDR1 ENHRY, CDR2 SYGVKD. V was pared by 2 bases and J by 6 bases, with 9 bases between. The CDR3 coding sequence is TGTGCCATCAGTGAGGCCGGTACGGATACGCAGTATTTT. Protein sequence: CAISEAGTDTQYF.

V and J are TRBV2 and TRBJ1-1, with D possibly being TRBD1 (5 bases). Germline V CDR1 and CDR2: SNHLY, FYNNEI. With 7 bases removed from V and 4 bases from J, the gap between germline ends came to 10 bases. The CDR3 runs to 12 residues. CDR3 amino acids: CASKGGTTEAFF. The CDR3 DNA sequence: TGTGCCAGCAAGGGTGGGACCACTGAAGCTTTCTTT.

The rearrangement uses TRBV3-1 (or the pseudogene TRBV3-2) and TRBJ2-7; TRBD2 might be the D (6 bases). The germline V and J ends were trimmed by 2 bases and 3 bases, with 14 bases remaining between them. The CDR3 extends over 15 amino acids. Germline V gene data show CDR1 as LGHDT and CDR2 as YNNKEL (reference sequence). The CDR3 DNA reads TGTGCCAGCAGCCAATCGGGCGGGGTCGGCTACGAGCAGTACTTC. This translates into CASSQSGGVGYEQYF.

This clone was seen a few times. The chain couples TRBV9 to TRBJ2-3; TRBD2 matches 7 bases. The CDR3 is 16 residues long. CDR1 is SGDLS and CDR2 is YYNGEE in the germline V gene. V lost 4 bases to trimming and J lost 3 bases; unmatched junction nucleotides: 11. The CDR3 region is CASSSTSGGGTDTQYF. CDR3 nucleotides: TGTGCCAGCAGCTCAACTTCGGGAGGCGGTACAGATACGCAGTATTTT.

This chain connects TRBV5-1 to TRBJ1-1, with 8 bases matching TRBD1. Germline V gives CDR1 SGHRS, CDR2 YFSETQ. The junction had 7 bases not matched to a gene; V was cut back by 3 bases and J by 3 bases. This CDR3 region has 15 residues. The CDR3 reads CASSWPGTGHTEAFF. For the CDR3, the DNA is TGCGCCAGCAGCTGGCCCGGGACAGGTCACACTGAAGCTTTCTTT.

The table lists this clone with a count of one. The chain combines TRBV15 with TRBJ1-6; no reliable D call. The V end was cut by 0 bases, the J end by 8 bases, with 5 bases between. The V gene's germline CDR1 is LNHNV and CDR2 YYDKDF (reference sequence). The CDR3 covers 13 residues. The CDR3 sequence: CATSREKDSPLHF. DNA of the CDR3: TGTGCCACCAGCAGAGAAAAGGATTCACCCCTCCACTTT.

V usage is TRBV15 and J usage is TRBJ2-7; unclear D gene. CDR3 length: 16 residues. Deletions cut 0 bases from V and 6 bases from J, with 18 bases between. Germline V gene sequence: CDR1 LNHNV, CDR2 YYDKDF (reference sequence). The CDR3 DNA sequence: TGTGCCACCAGCAGAGAAGAATGGCAGCTCAACCCCGAGCAGTACTTC. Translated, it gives CATSREEWQLNPEQYF.

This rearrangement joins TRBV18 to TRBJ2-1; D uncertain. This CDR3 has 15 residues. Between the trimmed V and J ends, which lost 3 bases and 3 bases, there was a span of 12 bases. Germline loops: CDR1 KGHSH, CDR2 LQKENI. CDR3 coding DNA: TGTGCCAGCTCACCCACCGCGGCAGGCTACAATGAGCAGTTCTTC. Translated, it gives CASSPTAAGYNEQFF.

CDR3 nucleotides: TGTGCCAGCAGTTTATCGATGCGAAATAGCAATCAGCCCCAGCATTTT. Residues: CASSLSMRNSNQPQHF. The chain has TRBV27 and TRBJ1-5; D unresolved. Per the germline V gene, CDR1 is MNHEY and CDR2 is SMNVEV (reference sequence). The V end lost 0 bases, the J end lost 0 bases, and 9 bases lay between the germline ends. The CDR3 spans 16 residues.

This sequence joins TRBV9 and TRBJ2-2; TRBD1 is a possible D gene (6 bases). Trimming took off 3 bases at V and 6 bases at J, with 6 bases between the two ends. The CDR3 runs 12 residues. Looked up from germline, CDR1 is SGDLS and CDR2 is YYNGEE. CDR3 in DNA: TGTGCCAGCAGCGAGGGGGCCGGGGAGCTGTTTTTT. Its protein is CASSEGAGELFF.

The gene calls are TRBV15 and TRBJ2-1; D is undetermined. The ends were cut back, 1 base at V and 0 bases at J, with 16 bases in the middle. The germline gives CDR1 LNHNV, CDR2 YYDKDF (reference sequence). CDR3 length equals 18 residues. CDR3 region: CATSRAPLGKGSYNEQFF. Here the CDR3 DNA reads TGTGCCACCAGCAGAGCCCCCTTGGGCAAGGGCTCCTACAATGAGCAGTTCTTC.

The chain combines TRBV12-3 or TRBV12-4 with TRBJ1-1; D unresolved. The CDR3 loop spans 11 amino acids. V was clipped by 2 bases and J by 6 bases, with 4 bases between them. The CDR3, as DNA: TGTGCCAGCAGTTTACGGTCTGAAGCTTTCTTT. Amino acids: CASSLRSEAFF.

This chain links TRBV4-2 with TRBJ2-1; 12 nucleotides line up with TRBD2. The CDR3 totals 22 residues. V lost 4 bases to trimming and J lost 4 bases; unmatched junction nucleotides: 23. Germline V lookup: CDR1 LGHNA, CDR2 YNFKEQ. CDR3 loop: CASSLRLGSPTSGRVGYNEQFF. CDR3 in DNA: TGTGCCAGCAGCCTACGGCTAGGGTCTCCGACTAGCGGGAGAGTGGGTTACAATGAGCAGTTCTTC.

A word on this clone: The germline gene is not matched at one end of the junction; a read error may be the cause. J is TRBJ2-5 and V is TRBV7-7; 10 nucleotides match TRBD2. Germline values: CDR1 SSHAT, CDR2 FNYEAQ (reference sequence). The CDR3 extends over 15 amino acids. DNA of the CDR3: TGTGCCAGCAGCCTAGCGGGAGACTTAAGAGAGACCCAGTACTTC. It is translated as CASSLAGDLRETQYF. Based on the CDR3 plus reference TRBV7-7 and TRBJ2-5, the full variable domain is GAGVSQSPRYKVTKRGQDVTLRCDPISSHATLYWYQQALGQGPEFLTYFNYEAQPDKSGLPSDRFSAERPEGSISTLTIQRTEQRDSAMYRCASSLAGDLRETQYFGPGTRLLVL.

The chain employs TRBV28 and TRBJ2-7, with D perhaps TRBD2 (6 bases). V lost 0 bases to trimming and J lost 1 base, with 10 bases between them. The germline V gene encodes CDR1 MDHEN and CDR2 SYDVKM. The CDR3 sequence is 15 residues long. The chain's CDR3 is CASSLWGEVSYEQYF. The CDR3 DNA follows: TGTGCCAGCAGTTTATGGGGGGAGGTGTCCTACGAGCAGTACTTC.

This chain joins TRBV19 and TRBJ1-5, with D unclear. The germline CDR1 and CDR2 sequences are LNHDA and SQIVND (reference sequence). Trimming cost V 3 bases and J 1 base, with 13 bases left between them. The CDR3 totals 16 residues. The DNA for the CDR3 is TGTGCCAGTAGTATCGGTATCCGTCGGAGCAATCAGCCCCAGCATTTT. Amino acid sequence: CASSIGIRRSNQPQHF. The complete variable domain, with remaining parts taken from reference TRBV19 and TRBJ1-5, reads DGGITQSPKYLFRKEGQNVTLSCEQNLNHDAMYWYRQDPGQGLRLIYYSQIVNDFQKGDIAEGYSVSREKKESFPLTVTSAQKNPTAFYLCASSIGIRRSNQPQHFGDGTRLSIL.

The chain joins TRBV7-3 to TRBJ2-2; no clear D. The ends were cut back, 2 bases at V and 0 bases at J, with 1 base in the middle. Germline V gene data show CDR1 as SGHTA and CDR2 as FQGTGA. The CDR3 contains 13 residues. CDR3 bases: TGTGCCAGCAGCTTATCGAACACCGGGGAGCTGTTTTTT. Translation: CASSLSNTGELFF.

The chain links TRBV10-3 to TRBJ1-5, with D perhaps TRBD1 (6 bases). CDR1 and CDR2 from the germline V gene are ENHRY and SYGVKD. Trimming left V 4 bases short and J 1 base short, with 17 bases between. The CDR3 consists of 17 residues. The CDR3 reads CAISVDWTAASNQPQHF. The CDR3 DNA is TGTGCCATCAGTGTGGATTGGACAGCAGCCAGCAATCAGCCCCAGCATTTT.

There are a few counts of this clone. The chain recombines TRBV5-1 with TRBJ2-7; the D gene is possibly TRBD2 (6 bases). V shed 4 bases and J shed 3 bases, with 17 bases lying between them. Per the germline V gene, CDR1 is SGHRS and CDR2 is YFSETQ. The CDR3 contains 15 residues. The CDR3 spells CASSPGFSSGYEQYF. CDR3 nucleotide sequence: TGCGCCAGCAGCCCGGGTTTTAGTAGCGGCTACGAGCAGTACTTC.

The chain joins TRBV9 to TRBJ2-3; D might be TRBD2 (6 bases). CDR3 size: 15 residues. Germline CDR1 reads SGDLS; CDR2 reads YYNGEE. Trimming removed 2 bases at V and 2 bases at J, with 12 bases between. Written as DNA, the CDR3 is TGTGCCAGCAGCGTTGCAGCGGGTTACACAGATACGCAGTATTTT. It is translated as CASSVAAGYTDTQYF.

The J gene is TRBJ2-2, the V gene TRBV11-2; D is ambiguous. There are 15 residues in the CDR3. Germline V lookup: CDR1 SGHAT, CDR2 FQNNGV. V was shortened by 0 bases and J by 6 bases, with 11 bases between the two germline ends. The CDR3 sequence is CASSLDSTAPGELFF. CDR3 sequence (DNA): TGTGCCAGCAGCTTAGACAGTACGGCCCCCGGGGAGCTGTTTTTT. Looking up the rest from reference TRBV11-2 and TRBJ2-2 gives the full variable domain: EAGVAQSPRYKIIEKRQSVAFWCNPISGHATLYWYQQILGQGPKLLIQFQNNGVVDDSQLPKDRFSAERLKGVDSTLKIQPAKLEDSAVYLCASSLDSTAPGELFFGEGSRLTVL.

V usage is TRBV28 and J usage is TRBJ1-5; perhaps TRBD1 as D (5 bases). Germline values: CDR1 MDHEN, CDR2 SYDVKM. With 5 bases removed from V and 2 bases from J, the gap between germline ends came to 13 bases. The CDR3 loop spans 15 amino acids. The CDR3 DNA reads TGTGCCAGCAGTCCTCAAGGGGTTGGCAATCAGCCCCAGCATTTT. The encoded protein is CASSPQGVGNQPQHF.

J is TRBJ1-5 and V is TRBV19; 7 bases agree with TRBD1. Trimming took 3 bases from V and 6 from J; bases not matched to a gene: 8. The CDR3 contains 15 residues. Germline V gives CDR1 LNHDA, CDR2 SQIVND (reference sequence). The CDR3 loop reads CASSISLQGVQPQHF. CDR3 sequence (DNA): TGTGCCAGTAGTATCTCTCTCCAGGGGGTTCAGCCCCAGCATTTT.

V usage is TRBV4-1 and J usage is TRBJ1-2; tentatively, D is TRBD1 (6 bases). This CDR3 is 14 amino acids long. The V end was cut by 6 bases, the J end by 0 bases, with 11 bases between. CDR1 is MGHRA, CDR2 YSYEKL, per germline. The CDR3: CASSPDRANYGYTF. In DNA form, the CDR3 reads TGCGCCAGCAGTCCGGACAGAGCTAACTATGGCTACACCTTC.